This T cell receptor (beta chain) was observed in a study of Graves' ophthalmopathy and Graves' hyperthyroidism. Study-level points and caveats: As the model predicted ophthalmopathy progression, it achieved a sensitivity of about 71% and a specificity of 72.22%.

Between the trimmed V and J ends, which lost 6 bases and 4 bases, there was a span of 19 bases. The CDR3 length is 16 residues. CDR1 SNHLY and CDR2 FYNNEI come from the germline V gene. This clonotype has ten or more counts. Antigen: not known. Absence of ophthalmopathy within 18 months of follow-up defined stable hyperthyroidism. Amplification targeted the TCR beta CDR3 regions, with RNA transcripts as the source material. First-round RT-PCR used HTBI primers; second-round multiplex PCR followed. TCRdb reprocessed the multiplex PCR reads with MiXCR, giving one entry per CDR3 protein. The sample has hundreds of thousands of distinct CDR3 sequences, approximately 21% seen once.

This clonotype originated in a woman between 18 and 29 years old with stable Graves' hyperthyroidism. Some clones in this sample may be carry-over from other donors' samples. What was sequenced was peripheral blood. The chain employs TRBV2 and TRBJ1-5, with D possibly being TRBD1 (5 bases). CDR3 bases: TGTGCCAGCAGCGGGAGCGCTCGACAGACTAATCAGCCCCAGCATTTT. Encoded protein: CASSGSARQTNQPQHF. The full variable domain, in which reference TRBV2 and TRBJ1-5 provide the parts outside the CDR3, is EPEVTQTPSHQVTQMGQEVILRCVPISNHLYFYWYRQILGQKVEFLVSFYNNEISEKSEIFDDQFSVERPDGSNFTLKIRSTKLEDSAMYFCASSGSARQTNQPQHFGDGTRLSIL.